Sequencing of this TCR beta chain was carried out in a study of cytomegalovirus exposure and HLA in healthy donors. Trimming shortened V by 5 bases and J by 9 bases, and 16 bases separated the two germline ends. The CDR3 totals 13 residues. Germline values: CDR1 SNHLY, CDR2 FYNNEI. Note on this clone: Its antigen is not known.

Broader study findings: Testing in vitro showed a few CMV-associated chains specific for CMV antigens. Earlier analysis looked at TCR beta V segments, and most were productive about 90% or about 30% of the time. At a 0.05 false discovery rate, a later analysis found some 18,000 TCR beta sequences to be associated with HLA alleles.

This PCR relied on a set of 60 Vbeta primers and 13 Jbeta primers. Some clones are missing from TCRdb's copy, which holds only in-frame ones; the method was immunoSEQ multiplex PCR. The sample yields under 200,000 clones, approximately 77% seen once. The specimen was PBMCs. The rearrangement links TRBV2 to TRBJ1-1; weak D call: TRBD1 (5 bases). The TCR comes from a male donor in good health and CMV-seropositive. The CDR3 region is CASSPGEGLKAFF. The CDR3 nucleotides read TGTGCCAGCAGTCCCGGGGAGGGGCTAAAAGCTTTCTTT.